The sequence of this T cell receptor (beta chain) was determined in a study of shared clonotypes between healthy human individuals. Study findings and constraints: Large sequencing depth failed to make sorted-subset sequencing complete, rarefaction showed.

A word on this clone: What it recognizes is unknown.

Libraries were prepared by immunoSEQ multiplex PCR; TCRdb keeps only in-frame clonotypes and omits some of them. In the table there are 2 million to 2.5 million clones, roughly 92% of which are singletons. Germline V CDR1 and CDR2: SGHRS, YFSETQ. The J segment lost 2 bases and the V segment lost 4 bases, leaving 8 bases of the junction unmatched. This CDR3 contains 16 residues. Sequencing was carried out using naive CD4+ T cells from PBMCs. Regarding subset: CD45RA+ positively selected. This receptor was identified in a man aged 18 to 35 in good health. Some clones in this sample may be carry-over from other donors' samples. This rearrangement joins TRBV5-1 to TRBJ2-1; the match to TRBD2 covers 8 bases. CDR3 sequence: CASSPPGGMTYNEQFF. For the CDR3, the DNA is TGCGCCAGCAGCCCGCCGGGGGGGATGACCTACAATGAGCAGTTCTTC.